Listed below are T cell receptor beta chains from one sample, sequenced in a study of CD8 T cells in Susac syndrome. TCRdb independently ran MiXCR on the immunoSEQ multiplex PCR reads; one entry per CDR3 protein. This table has around 80,000 distinct CDR3 sequences, 95% to 97% appearing once. The sequenced sample was CD8+ T cells from PBMCs. These receptors all come from a human donor with Susac syndrome. CDR3s include the opening cysteine and the closing phenylalanine or tryptophan. A D gene is named only where the DNA matches it firmly. Size tells how often a clone was seen (once, few, many) or the class of an expanded clone, and some rows leave it out.

J gene,clone size,V gene,D gene,CDR3 DNA,CDR3 protein
TRBJ2-3,NA,TRBV20-1,NA,TGCAGCGCCCGGGGGGCTCTGACTAGCCTATACACAGATACGCAGTATTTT,CSARGALTSLYTDTQYF
TRBJ1-5,NA,TRBV6-2/TRBV6-3,NA,TGTGCCAGTCGGCCCCTTGATAGCAATCAGCCCCAGCATTTT,CASRPLDSNQPQHF
TRBJ2-3,NA,TRBV27,NA,TGTGCCAGCAGCCGAGACGACTCCACAGATACGCAGTATTTT,CASSRDDSTDTQYF
TRBJ2-7,NA,TRBV25-1,NA,TGTGCCAGCAGTGTGACGGCGGAGCAGTACTTC,CASSVTAEQYF
TRBJ1-2,NA,TRBV29-1,NA,TGCAGCGTTTCGCCGGGACTCTATGGCTACACCTTC,CSVSPGLYGYTF
TRBJ2-5,NA,TRBV3-1,TRBD2,TGTGCCAGCAGCCCCAGGGCTAGCGGGAGATACGAGACCCAGTACTTC,CASSPRASGRYETQYF
TRBJ2-1,NA,TRBV19,NA,TGTGCCAGTAGTGTCACAAGTACCAATGAGCAGTTCTTC,CASSVTSTNEQFF
TRBJ2-1,NA,TRBV2,NA,TGTGCCAGCAGTGACGGGCAGCAGTTCTTC,CASSDGQQFF
TRBJ2-5,NA,TRBV7-9,NA,TGTGCCAGCCAGCAGCAGGAGACCCAGTACTTC,CASQQQETQYF
TRBJ2-3,NA,TRBV29-1,NA,TGCAGCGTGGTTTCAGATACGCAGTATTTT,CSVVSDTQYF
TRBJ1-1,once,TRBV28,TRBD1,TGTGCCAGCAGTTTGTCCAGGGGGGTCACTGAAGCTTTCTTT,CASSLSRGVTEAFF
TRBJ2-5,once,TRBV3-1,TRBD2,TGTGCCAGCAGCCAAGACGGACTAGCGGATGAGACCCAGTACTTC,CASSQDGLADETQYF
TRBJ2-1,NA,TRBV5-6,NA,TGTGCCAGCAGCTTGGGTGGGGGCGAGGGTGAGCAGTTCTTC,CASSLGGGEGEQFF
TRBJ1-2,NA,TRBV25-1,NA,TGTGCCAGCAGTGAATATGGGTCAGGGGTCGGCTACACCTTC,CASSEYGSGVGYTF
TRBJ2-1,NA,TRBV19,TRBD2,TGTGCCAGTAGTAATCCGGGGGGGCCTTCCTACAATGAGCAGTTCTTC,CASSNPGGPSYNEQFF
TRBJ2-1,NA,TRBV24-1,NA,TGTGCCACCAGTGACCCCCGGGACGGGAGCTACAATGAGCAGTTCTTC,CATSDPRDGSYNEQFF
TRBJ1-2,NA,TRBV5-4,TRBD1,TGTGCCACCACAGGGGACCTCAACTATGGCTACACCTTC,CATTGDLNYGYTF
TRBJ1-3,NA,TRBV3-1,NA,TGTGCCAGCAGCCTGGACCTGAGCTCTGGAAACACCATATATTTT,CASSLDLSSGNTIYF
TRBJ2-3,NA,TRBV5-6,TRBD1,TGTGCCAGCAGCAGAAGACAGGGATACACAGATACGCAGTATTTT,CASSRRQGYTDTQYF
TRBJ2-1,NA,TRBV7-9,NA,TGTGCCAGCAGCCCGGGTCCGCCGAGCTCCTACAATGAGCAGTTCTTC,CASSPGPPSSYNEQFF
TRBJ2-3,NA,TRBV20-1,NA,TGCAGTATCCCCTCTGGGTATTTT,CSIPSGYF
TRBJ2-1,NA,TRBV9,TRBD1,TGTGCCAGCAGCGTAGCCCGGACAGGGGGCGCATCGGATGAGCAGTTCTTC,CASSVARTGGASDEQFF
TRBJ1-2,NA,TRBV4-3,NA,TGCGCCAGCAGCACACTTGGGACCCCATATGGCTACACCTTC,CASSTLGTPYGYTF
TRBJ2-5,NA,TRBV7-9,TRBD1,TGTGCCAGCAGCTTACGGGGCATTGACAGGGGGACCCAAGAGACCCAGTACTTC,CASSLRGIDRGTQETQYF
TRBJ2-6,NA,TRBV6-2/TRBV6-3,NA,TGTGCCAGCAGTCGAGCCTGGAGGGGGGCCAACGTCCTGACTTTC,CASSRAWRGANVLTF
TRBJ2-5,few,TRBV5-6,NA,TGTGCCAGCAGCTTGGAGTCACAGGCCGAGACCCAGTACTTC,CASSLESQAETQYF
TRBJ2-7,NA,TRBV30,NA,TGTGCGTTGGGTGGGGAGAATCGGTACGAGCAGTACTTC,CALGGENRYEQYF
TRBJ2-5,NA,TRBV20-1,NA,TGCAGTGCTAGTTTCCGGGAGCCTAAAGAGACCCAGTACTTC,CSASFREPKETQYF
TRBJ1-4,NA,TRBV2,NA,TGTGCCAGCAGTGTGGACTCAACTAATGAAAAACTGTTTTTT,CASSVDSTNEKLFF
TRBJ1-1,NA,TRBV27,NA,TGTGCCAGCAGTTTAACCCGGGCCCTGAACACTGAAGCTTTCTTT,CASSLTRALNTEAFF
TRBJ2-4,once,TRBV11-2,NA,TGTGCCAGCAGAGGAGAGGTAGCCAAAAACATTCAGTACTTC,CASRGEVAKNIQYF
TRBJ1-1,NA,TRBV29-1,NA,TGCAGCGTTGACCAGTCCGCTGAAGCTTTCTTT,CSVDQSAEAFF
TRBJ1-5,NA,TRBV9,TRBD1,TGTGCCAGCGGACAGGGAGGCAATCAGCCCCAGCATTTT,CASGQGGNQPQHF
TRBJ1-5,NA,TRBV3-1,NA,TGTGCCAACAACCCACGAGATAGCAATCAGCCCCAGCATTTT,CANNPRDSNQPQHF
TRBJ2-7,NA,TRBV4-3,NA,TGCGCCAGCAGCCAAGTTCAGGGCGGGCTCTACGAGCAGTACTTC,CASSQVQGGLYEQYF
TRBJ1-5,NA,TRBV30,TRBD1,TGTGCCTGGAGTGTACGGGGACAGTACAATCAGCCCCAGCATTTT,CAWSVRGQYNQPQHF
TRBJ2-7,NA,TRBV2,TRBD2,TGTGCCACTAGCGGAAACTACGAGCAGTACTTC,CATSGNYEQYF
TRBJ2-5,NA,TRBV27,NA,TGTGCCAGCAGTGAGGTTAGAGGGAGTGAGACCCAGTACTTC,CASSEVRGSETQYF
TRBJ2-7,once,TRBV28,NA,TGTGCCAGCAGTTCCCCCCCCCGGAGCGCAGACTACGAGCAGTACTTC,CASSSPPRSADYEQYF
TRBJ1-2,NA,TRBV29-1,TRBD1,TGCAGCGTTCCGGGACAGGGGGTTAATGGCTACACCTTC,CSVPGQGVNGYTF
TRBJ2-2,NA,TRBV7-2,NA,TGTGCCAGCAGCCCCCCCGAAACCGGGGAGCTGTTTTTT,CASSPPETGELFF
TRBJ2-5,NA,TRBV20-1,NA,TGCAGTGCTAGAGATAGTGGGGCGACAATTCAAGAGACCCAGTACTTC,CSARDSGATIQETQYF
TRBJ2-5,NA,TRBV4-3,NA,TGCGCCAGCAGCCAAATGAGGGACTTCCAAGAGACCCAGTACTTC,CASSQMRDFQETQYF
TRBJ1-3,NA,TRBV5-4,NA,TGTGCCAGCAGCTTGGACGGGGCAGGAGGGGATGGCCCTGGAAACACCATATATTTT,CASSLDGAGGDGPGNTIYF
TRBJ2-1,few,TRBV24-1,NA,TGTGCCACCGGGGACAATGAGCAGTTCTTC,CATGDNEQFF
TRBJ1-2,once,TRBV29-1,NA,TGCAGCGTCGACACAGGGTCAAGGGGCTACACCTTC,CSVDTGSRGYTF
TRBJ2-1,NA,TRBV5-6,NA,TGTGCCAGCAGCTTCGGTAGCGTCTCCTACAATGAGCAGTTCTTC,CASSFGSVSYNEQFF
TRBJ2-1,once,TRBV7-9,NA,TGCATGGGGACTTCCTACAATGAGCAGTTCTTC,CMGTSYNEQFF
TRBJ1-2,NA,TRBV27,NA,TGTGCCAGCAGTTCTGCCTCCTTAGGTGGCTACACCTTC,CASSSASLGGYTF
TRBJ1-1,few,TRBV20-1,TRBD1,TGCAGTGCTAGTGCAGGGGGTACTGAAGCTTTCTTT,CSASAGGTEAFF
TRBJ2-7,NA,TRBV7-8,NA,TGTGCCAGCAGCTTAGGTCAGGGTTCAAACGAGCAGTACTTC,CASSLGQGSNEQYF
TRBJ1-2,NA,TRBV6-6,NA,TGTGCCAGCAGTTATATAGCCTCCCCGGGTAATGGCTACACCTTC,CASSYIASPGNGYTF
TRBJ1-2,NA,TRBV6-4,NA,TGTGCCAGCAGTGGCCCCTATGGCTACACCTTC,CASSGPYGYTF
TRBJ1-2,NA,TRBV13,TRBD1,TGTGCCAGCAGCCCAGGGACAGATGCTGTCGGGGGCTACACCTTC,CASSPGTDAVGGYTF
TRBJ2-7,NA,TRBV30,TRBD1,TGTGCCTGGAGACAGGGGTTGGAGCAGTACTTC,CAWRQGLEQYF